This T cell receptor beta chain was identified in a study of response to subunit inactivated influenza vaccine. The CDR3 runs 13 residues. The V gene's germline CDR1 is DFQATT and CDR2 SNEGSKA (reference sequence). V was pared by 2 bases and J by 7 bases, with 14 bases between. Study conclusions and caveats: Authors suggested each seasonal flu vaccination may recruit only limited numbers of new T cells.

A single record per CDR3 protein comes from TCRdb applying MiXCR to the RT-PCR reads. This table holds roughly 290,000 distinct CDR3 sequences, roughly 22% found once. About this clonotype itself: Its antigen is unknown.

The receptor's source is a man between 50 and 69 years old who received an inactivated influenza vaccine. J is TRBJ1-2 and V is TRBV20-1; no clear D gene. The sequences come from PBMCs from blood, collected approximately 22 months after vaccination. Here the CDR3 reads CSARSPGPFGYTF. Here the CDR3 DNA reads TGCAGTGCTAGAAGCCCGGGCCCCTTTGGCTACACCTTC.